The clone carrying this TCR beta chain was detected only a few times. Using unique molecular identifiers, the investigators prepared the TCRbeta library. Each CDR3 protein is one row after TCRdb ran MiXCR on the PCR reads. The sample yields just over 350,000 distinct CDR3 sequences, 13% seen once. V lost 5 bases, J lost 4 bases, and 17 bases lay in between. The CDR3 is 16 amino acids. CDR1 is MNHEY, CDR2 SVGEGT, per germline. The data were taken from a study of T-cell reconstitution after alpha-beta-depleted transplantation in children. V usage is TRBV6-2 or TRBV6-3 and J usage is TRBJ2-2, with D uncertain. This sequence originates from a human donor who donated a stem cell graft to a child with Fanconi anemia. The sequenced sample was PBMCs, obtained from the stem cell graft. The CDR3 protein is CASSQDPGPPTGELFF. The CDR3 nucleotides read TGTGCCAGCAGTCAGGATCCGGGCCCTCCCACCGGGGAGCTGTTTTTT.